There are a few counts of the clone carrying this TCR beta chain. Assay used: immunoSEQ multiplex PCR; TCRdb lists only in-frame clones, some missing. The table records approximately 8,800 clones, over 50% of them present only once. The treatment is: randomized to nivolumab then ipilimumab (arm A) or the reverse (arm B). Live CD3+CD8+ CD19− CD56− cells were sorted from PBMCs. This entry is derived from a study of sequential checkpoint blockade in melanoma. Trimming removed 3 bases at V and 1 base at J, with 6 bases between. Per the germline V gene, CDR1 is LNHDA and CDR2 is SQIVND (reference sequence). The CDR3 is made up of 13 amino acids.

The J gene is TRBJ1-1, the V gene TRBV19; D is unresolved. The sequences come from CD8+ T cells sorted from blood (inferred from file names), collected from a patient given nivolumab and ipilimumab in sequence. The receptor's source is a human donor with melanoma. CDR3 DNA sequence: TGTGCCAGTAGTATCACAGAGAACACTGAAGCTTTCTTT. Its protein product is CASSITENTEAFF.